These 2 T cell receptor beta chains came from one sample sequenced in a study of cytomegalovirus exposure and HLA in healthy donors. 13 Jbeta primers and 60 Vbeta primers were used for the PCR. The assay was immunoSEQ multiplex PCR, and TCRdb's table has in-frame clones only and misses some. The data contain 200,000 to 250,000 clones, around 80% of them singletons. The sequencing sample was made of PBMCs. These receptors all come from a boy aged 2 to 10 in good health and CMV-seronegative.

The rearrangement uses TRBV19 and TRBJ2-3; D gene uncertain. V lost 1 base to trimming and J lost 2 bases, with 13 bases between them. Germline V CDR1 and CDR2: LNHDA, SQIVND (reference sequence). This CDR3 contains 16 residues. The CDR3 protein is CASSIVAAPSTDTQYF. The CDR3, as DNA: TGTGCCAGTAGTATAGTCGCGGCACCCTCCACAGATACGCAGTATTTT. The full variable domain, with the rest looked up from reference TRBV19 and TRBJ2-3, is DGGITQSPKYLFRKEGQNVTLSCEQNLNHDAMYWYRQDPGQGLRLIYYSQIVNDFQKGDIAEGYSVSREKKESFPLTVTSAQKNPTAFYLCASSIVAAPSTDTQYFGPGTRLTVL.

The V and J genes are TRBV12-5 and TRBJ1-1; D is ambiguous. The V gene lost 1 base and the J gene lost 7 bases, with 10 bases spanning the gap. CDR3 length: 13 residues. The germline CDR1 and CDR2 sequences are LGHNT and FRNRAP. The CDR3 nucleotides read TGTGCTAGTGGTTTGGGGGCCCCGGTTGAAGCTTTCTTT. This codes for CASGLGAPVEAFF.